The 21 T cell receptor beta chains given below trace back to one sample, sequenced in a study of T cell responses to AZD1222 COVID-19 vaccine. Assay: immunoSEQ multiplex PCR; the TCRdb copy retains only in-frame clones and omits some. Of 99,000 or so clones listed, around nine tenths are singletons. Specimen: peripheral blood, collected on day 0 of AZD1222 vaccination. The source of these receptors is an adult in good health.

V and J are TRBV28 and TRBJ1-5; TRBD1 might be the D (6 bases). Per the germline V gene, CDR1 is MDHEN and CDR2 is SYDVKM. The CDR3 covers 18 residues. V lost 4 bases to trimming and J lost 4 bases, with 23 bases between them. CDR3 in DNA: TGTGCCAGCAGTTCGTTAAGTCTGTTGGACAGAGAAAATCAGCCCCAGCATTTT. As protein: CASSSLSLLDRENQPQHF.

The rearrangement joins TRBV4-1 to TRBJ2-2; D is perhaps TRBD1 (6 bases). Trimming removed 2 bases at V and 5 bases at J, with 12 bases between. The CDR3 is made up of 15 amino acids. Per the germline V gene, CDR1 is MGHRA and CDR2 is YSYEKL. The CDR3 region has the DNA TGCGCCAGCAGCCAACCCCTACAGGGAACCGGGGAGCTGTTTTTT. Encoded protein: CASSQPLQGTGELFF.

The CDR3 loop is CASSLADLSTEAFF. CDR3 coding DNA: TGCGCCAGCAGCTTGGCCGACTTATCGACTGAAGCTTTCTTT. The chain links TRBV5-1 to TRBJ1-1; D is unclear. The CDR3 runs to 14 residues. V was cut by 0 bases and J by 5 bases, with 11 bases left in between. The germline CDR1 and CDR2 sequences are SGHRS and YFSETQ.

This clone was recorded only once. The chain employs TRBV25-1 and TRBJ2-5; maybe TRBD1 (5 bases). CDR1 is MGHDK and CDR2 is SYGVNS in the germline V gene. The ends were cut back, 3 bases at V and 4 bases at J, with 15 bases in the middle. This CDR3 has 15 residues. The CDR3 loop reads CASSDWQGGIETQYF. DNA of the CDR3: TGTGCCAGCAGTGATTGGCAGGGCGGAATAGAGACCCAGTACTTC. The complete variable domain, with remaining parts taken from reference TRBV25-1 and TRBJ2-5, reads EADIYQTPRYLVIGTGKKITLECSQTMGHDKMYWYQQDPGMELHLIHYSYGVNSTEKGDLSSESTVSRIRTEHFPLTLESARPSHTSQYLCASSDWQGGIETQYFGPGTRLLVL.

The J gene is TRBJ1-2, the V gene TRBV3-1 (or the pseudogene TRBV3-2); D is possibly TRBD1 (5 bases). Trimming removed 1 base from V and 3 bases from J, with 18 bases in between. CDR1 is LGHDT, CDR2 YNNKEL, per germline (reference sequence). The CDR3 extends over 17 amino acids. CDR3 loop: CASSQGSGADLDYGYTF. CDR3 sequence (DNA): TGTGCCAGCAGCCAAGGATCCGGGGCGGACCTCGACTATGGCTACACCTTC.

V usage is TRBV3-1 (or the pseudogene TRBV3-2) and J usage is TRBJ2-2; D is possibly TRBD1 or TRBD2 (6 bases each). Looked up from germline, CDR1 is LGHDT and CDR2 is YNNKEL (reference sequence). The CDR3 runs to 16 residues. The V gene lost 0 bases and the J gene lost 5 bases, with 13 bases spanning the gap. The CDR3 DNA sequence: TGTGCCAGCAGCCAAGAGCCCGGGGGCCTAACCGGGGAGCTGTTTTTT. Encoded protein: CASSQEPGGLTGELFF.

CDR3 loop: CASSPGLLNTEAFF. In DNA form, the CDR3 reads TGTGCCAGCAGCCCAGGGCTCTTGAACACTGAAGCTTTCTTT. The chain links TRBV6-5 to TRBJ1-1, with D possibly TRBD1 on 5 matching bases. V was trimmed by 6 bases and J by 0 bases, leaving 11 bases between them. CDR1 and CDR2 (germline): MNHEY, SVGAGI. The length of the CDR3 is 14 residues.

This chain joins TRBV6-5 and TRBJ2-3, with 8 bases identical to TRBD2. Germline lookup yields CDR1 MNHEY and CDR2 SVGAGI. With V trimmed by 4 bases and J by 0 bases, 6 bases remained unmatched. This CDR3 has 16 residues. In DNA, the CDR3 is TGTGCCAGCAGTTGGGGTAGCGGGGTGAGCACAGATACGCAGTATTTT. Amino acids: CASSWGSGVSTDTQYF.

The chain is built from TRBV7-2 and TRBJ2-1; TRBD2 might be the D (5 bases). With 10 bases removed from V and 0 bases from J, the gap between germline ends came to 13 bases. This CDR3 has 14 amino acids. Germline CDR1 reads SGHTA; CDR2 reads FQGNSA. CDR3 sequence: CATSRESSYNEQFF. The CDR3 DNA reads as TGTGCCACAAGCCGGGAAAGCTCCTACAATGAGCAGTTCTTC.

V and J are TRBV6-5 and TRBJ1-5; perhaps TRBD1 as D (6 bases). CDR3 length: 15 amino acids. Germline V CDR1 and CDR2: MNHEY, SVGAGI. The V and J ends lost 7 bases and 0 bases respectively, with 13 bases between them. The DNA of the CDR3 is TGTGCCAGCAAGGCGGGGACATATAGCAATCAGCCCCAGCATTTT. The encoded protein is CASKAGTYSNQPQHF.

This chain joins TRBV18 and TRBJ2-7, with D possibly matching TRBD2 (5 bases). The CDR3 is 14 amino acids. The germline V gene encodes CDR1 KGHSH and CDR2 LQKENI. The ends were cut back, 3 bases at V and 5 bases at J, with 14 bases in the middle. CDR3 bases: TGTGCCAGCTCACCCCCTTCCGGGGTCAACGAGCAGTACTTC. The encoded protein is CASSPPSGVNEQYF.

The rearrangement joins TRBV6-5 to TRBJ2-7; 9 positions agree with TRBD1. Trimming removed 4 bases from V and 4 bases from J; junction bases left unmatched: 5. The germline gives CDR1 MNHEY, CDR2 SVGAGI. This CDR3 has 14 amino acids. The CDR3 sequence is CASSSGTGFYEQYF. CDR3 DNA sequence: TGTGCCAGCAGTTCCGGGACAGGGTTTTACGAGCAGTACTTC.

The V call is TRBV6-1, the J call TRBJ1-6; tentatively, D is TRBD1 (5 bases). The CDR3 extends over 14 amino acids. Germline V gene sequence: CDR1 MNHNS, CDR2 SASEGT. Trimming took 3 bases from V and 5 from J, leaving 8 bases between them. CDR3 coding DNA: TGTGCCAGCAGTGAGGGGGGGGATAATTCACCCCTCCACTTT. Its protein is CASSEGGDNSPLHF.

This rearrangement joins TRBV5-1 to TRBJ2-3; D assignment may be TRBD1 or TRBD2 (5 bases each). Trimming removed 3 bases from V and 6 bases from J, with 17 bases in between. This CDR3 region has 15 residues. Germline V gene lookup returns CDR1 SGHRS and CDR2 YFSETQ. CDR3 in DNA: TGCGCCAGCAGCTCCCCCCACACGGGGACCGATACGCAGTATTTT. Encoded protein: CASSSPHTGTDTQYF.

In this sample, this clone turned up once. This chain uses TRBV21-1 with TRBJ1-2; TRBD1, as called in the table, went unchecked against the DNA. TRBV21-1 is reported as a pseudogene. CDR3 size: 15 residues. CDR3: CASSKVQGLGYGYTF. DNA of the CDR3: TGTGCCAGCAGCAAAGTACAGGGGCTGGGCTATGGCTACACCTTC.

The rearrangement joins TRBV6-5 to TRBJ2-3, with 12 bases that match TRBD2. Germline V lookup: CDR1 MNHEY, CDR2 SVGAGI. J lost 0 bases, V lost 6 bases, and 1 base had no gene match. The CDR3 covers 15 residues. CDR3 residues: CASSTSGGSTDTQYF. The CDR3, as DNA: TGTGCCAGCAGCACTAGCGGGGGGAGCACAGATACGCAGTATTTT.

With regard to this clone: The CDR3 ends on some other residue instead of the conserved phenylalanine or tryptophan, so this is likely a read error. The chain couples TRBV11-2 to TRBJ1-6, with D unclear. Germline V gives CDR1 SGHAT, CDR2 FQNNGV. V lost 5 bases to trimming and J lost 0 bases, with 14 bases between them. The CDR3 covers 17 residues. The CDR3 DNA reads as TGTGCCAGCAGCAACCGGGAAACGAGCTCCTATAATTCACCCCTCCACCTT. Translating gives CASSNRETSSYNSPLHL.

V and J are TRBV2 and TRBJ1-6; the D is unclear. This CDR3 spans 13 amino acids. The V gene lost 6 bases and the J gene lost 5 bases, with 8 bases spanning the gap. Germline V gene lookup returns CDR1 SNHLY and CDR2 FYNNEI. CDR3 DNA: TGTGCCAGCAGGGCGGAACATAATTCACCCCTCCACTTT. As protein: CASRAEHNSPLHF. The full variable domain, its missing parts supplied by reference TRBV2 and TRBJ1-6, is EPEVTQTPSHQVTQMGQEVILRCVPISNHLYFYWYRQILGQKVEFLVSFYNNEISEKSEIFDDQFSVERPDGSNFTLKIRSTKLEDSAMYFCASRAEHNSPLHFGNGTRLTVT.

Worth noting for this clone: One end of the junction fails to match germline, which may point to a read error. This chain joins TRBV7-7 and TRBJ2-5, with 16 bases lining up with TRBD2. This CDR3 spans 19 amino acids. Germline CDR1 is SSHAT and CDR2 is FNYEAQ (reference sequence). CDR3 region: CASSPLPGTSGGAKETQYF. The CDR3 nucleotides are TGTGCTAGCAGCCCACTCCCCGGGACTAGCGGGGGGGCCAAAGAGACCCAGTACTTC.

This clone has a single count. The chain employs TRBV24-1 and TRBJ2-1, with 10 bases matching TRBD1. The length of the CDR3 is 21 residues. V lost 8 bases to trimming and J lost 0 bases; unmatched junction nucleotides: 21. Germline V lookup: CDR1 KGHDR, CDR2 SFDVKD. The CDR3, as DNA: TGTGCCACCAAGAGACAGGGGGCGACTTTAGGCGCGGCGGACTCCTACAATGAGCAGTTCTTC. This translates into CATKRQGATLGAADSYNEQFF.

This sequence joins TRBV5-1 and TRBJ2-3, with D possibly matching TRBD1 (6 bases). There are 13 residues in the CDR3. Trimming removed 3 bases at V and 4 bases at J, with 9 bases between. Germline V CDR1 and CDR2: SGHRS, YFSETQ. CDR3 in DNA: TGCGCCAGCAGCTCACAGGGTCCAGATACGCAGTATTTT. Its translation is CASSSQGPDTQYF.